The 22 T cell receptor beta chains listed next were all sequenced from one sample in a study of T cell clones after liver transplantation. Assay used: immunoSEQ multiplex PCR; TCRdb lists only in-frame clones, some missing. The table includes tens of thousands of clones, roughly 80% detected once. The source was CD4+ T cells from blood, collected roughly 50 months after liver transplant. These receptors came from a human patient who received a liver transplant. The graft donor may have contributed some T cells.

The chain links TRBV30 to TRBJ2-5; 12 bases are shared with TRBD1. Germline V CDR1 and CDR2: GTSNPN, SVGIG (reference sequence). V trimming: 5 bases; J trimming: 4 bases; junction bases outside the gene matches: 5. This CDR3 has 14 residues. CDR3 in amino acids: CAWVRDRGRETQYF. The CDR3 nucleotides read TGTGCCTGGGTACGGGACAGGGGGCGAGAGACCCAGTACTTC. The whole variable domain, remainder taken from reference TRBV30 and TRBJ2-5, is SQTIHQWPATLVQPVGSPLSLECTVEGTSNPNLYWYRQAAGRGLQLLFYSVGIGQISSEVPQNLSASRPQDRQFILSSKKLLLSDSGFYLCAWVRDRGRETQYFGPGTRLLVL.

This chain uses TRBV2 with TRBJ2-7; either TRBD1 or TRBD2 may supply D (5 bases each). This CDR3 region has 16 residues. Germline-derived CDR1 and CDR2 are SNHLY and FYNNEI. V was pared by 1 base and J by 3 bases, with 16 bases between. The CDR3 is CASSEGDRAYGYEQYF. CDR3 sequence (DNA): TGTGCCAGCAGTGAAGGGGACCGCGCCTATGGCTACGAGCAGTACTTC.

This rearrangement joins TRBV11-2 to TRBJ2-7; possibly TRBD2 for D (5 bases). Germline V lookup: CDR1 SGHAT, CDR2 FQNNGV. This CDR3 comprises 15 residues. CDR3 protein: CSSTVLGVLGYEQYF. Here the CDR3 DNA reads TGTAGCTCTACAGTCCTCGGGGTTTTGGGGTACGAGCAGTACTTC.

The sample holds a few counts of this clone. The chain joins TRBV4-3 to TRBJ1-5; D not certain. This CDR3 comprises 13 residues. From germline, CDR1 is LGHNA and CDR2 YSLEER. With 2 bases removed from V and 2 bases from J, the gap between germline ends came to 4 bases. CDR3 sequence: CASSQSGNQPQHF. The CDR3, as DNA: TGCGCCAGCAGCCAAAGTGGCAATCAGCCCCAGCATTTT.

The CDR3 loop reads CASSLPGDRRCSGNTIYF. In DNA form, the CDR3 reads TGTGCCAGCAGCTTACCCGGCGACAGGAGATGCTCTGGAAACACCATATATTTT. V gene TRBV11-3 combines with J gene TRBJ1-3; the D gene is possibly TRBD1 (6 bases). The germline CDR1 and CDR2 sequences are SGHNT and YENEEA. The CDR3 has 18 residues. Trimming removed 2 bases from V and 0 bases from J, with 17 bases in between.

This chain connects TRBV5-1 to TRBJ1-2; D gene uncertain. The CDR3 sequence is 13 residues long. The V end was cut by 4 bases, the J end by 5 bases, with 12 bases between. CDR1 is SGHRS, CDR2 YFSETQ, per germline. CDR3: CASSEESLYGYTF. CDR3 nucleotides: TGCGCCAGCAGCGAGGAATCCTTATATGGCTACACCTTC.

The gene calls are TRBV11-2 and TRBJ2-5, with D hard to call. The germline V gene encodes CDR1 SGHAT and CDR2 FQNNGV. The CDR3 is 14 amino acids. V was trimmed by 1 base and J by 4 bases, leaving 10 bases between them. The CDR3: CASSLGGLRETQYF. CDR3 coding DNA: TGTGCCAGCAGCTTAGGTGGGCTAAGAGAGACCCAGTACTTC.

The chain uses TRBV5-5 and TRBJ1-1; perhaps TRBD1 as D (6 bases). The V gene lost 3 bases and the J gene lost 7 bases, with 13 bases spanning the gap. Germline V lookup: CDR1 SGHKS, CDR2 YYEKEE (reference sequence). The CDR3 has 13 residues. The CDR3 loop is CASSSAGRGEAFF. The DNA of the CDR3 is TGTGCCAGCAGCTCAGCAGGCAGGGGTGAAGCTTTCTTT.

The chain combines TRBV18 with TRBJ2-7; no clear D. The V end lost 1 base, the J end lost 4 bases, and 8 bases lay between the germline ends. The CDR3 loop spans 13 amino acids. Germline V gene data show CDR1 as KGHSH and CDR2 as LQKENI. The CDR3 region has the DNA TGTGCCAGCTCACCACTGGAGTCGTACGAGCAGTACTTC. Protein: CASSPLESYEQYF. The complete variable domain, with remaining parts taken from reference TRBV18 and TRBJ2-7, reads NAGVMQNPRHLVRRRGQEARLRCSPMKGHSHVYWYRQLPEEGLKFMVYLQKENIIDESGMPKERFSAEFPKEGPSILRIQQVVRGDSAAYFCASSPLESYEQYFGPGTRLTVT.

V gene TRBV19 combines with J gene TRBJ1-5; D unresolved. The germline V gene encodes CDR1 LNHDA and CDR2 SQIVND (reference sequence). V shed 4 bases and J shed 3 bases, with 4 bases lying between them. This CDR3 region has 12 residues. As DNA, the CDR3 is TGTGCCAGTAGTAAGTACAATCAGCCCCAGCATTTT. Protein: CASSKYNQPQHF.

The chain couples TRBV27 to TRBJ2-4; 8 bases align to TRBD2. The trim removed 2 bases at V and 8 bases at J, leaving 8 bases unmatched. The CDR3 contains 15 residues. Germline assignment: CDR1 MNHEY and CDR2 SMNVEV (reference sequence). DNA for the CDR3: TGTGCCAGCAGTTTAGGCGGGGGGCTCACGGACATTCAGTACTTC. It specifies CASSLGGGLTDIQYF.

The J gene is TRBJ1-2, the V gene TRBV6-1; D unresolved. Trimming left V 6 bases short and J 0 bases short, with 8 bases between. CDR3 length: 13 amino acids. The germline V gene encodes CDR1 MNHNS and CDR2 SASEGT. The CDR3 sequence is CASSQDSNYGYTF. DNA for the CDR3: TGTGCCAGCAGCCAGGATTCTAACTATGGCTACACCTTC.

This sequence joins TRBV4-2 and TRBJ2-5, with 10 bases aligning to TRBD2. Trimming removed 0 bases from V and 5 bases from J; junction bases left unmatched: 6. Per germline, CDR1 LGHNA and CDR2 YNFKEQ. This CDR3 region has 16 residues. CDR3 sequence: CASSQDVGLAQETQYF. The CDR3 nucleotides read TGTGCCAGCAGCCAAGATGTGGGACTAGCGCAGGAGACCCAGTACTTC.

The chain has TRBV7-3 and TRBJ2-7; D unresolved. The V and J ends lost 2 bases and 6 bases respectively, with 8 bases between them. Per the germline V gene, CDR1 is SGHTA and CDR2 is FQGTGA. CDR3 length: 12 amino acids. CDR3 protein: CASSLALGEQYF. The CDR3 DNA reads as TGTGCCAGCAGCTTAGCATTGGGCGAGCAGTACTTC.

The genes are TRBV2 and TRBJ2-2; TRBD2 aligns across 14 bases. The CDR3 covers 14 residues. V gave up 10 bases and J gave up 7 bases; unmatched junction bases: 5. CDR1 SNHLY and CDR2 FYNNEI come from the germline V gene. The CDR3 protein is CATDGLAGGGELFF. The CDR3 nucleotides are TGTGCCACCGATGGACTAGCGGGAGGCGGGGAGCTGTTTTTT.

The genes are TRBV20-1 and TRBJ2-7; the D is unclear. The ends were cut back, 5 bases at V and 7 bases at J, with 9 bases in the middle. The CDR3 is made up of 10 amino acids. Germline CDR1 reads DFQATT; CDR2 reads SNEGSKA (reference sequence). The CDR3 reads CSAAGEEQYF. The CDR3, as DNA: TGCAGTGCTGCTGGTGAGGAGCAGTACTTC.

The chain is built from TRBV9 and TRBJ1-2, with a tentative D call TRBD1 (5 bases). Germline CDR1 SGDLS, CDR2 YYNGEE. The CDR3 is 14 residues long. V lost 0 bases and J 3 bases, leaving 9 bases between the germline ends. The DNA for the CDR3 is TGTGCCAGCAGCGTAGGTAACAGGTACTATGGCTACACCTTC. It translates to CASSVGNRYYGYTF.

V is TRBV19 and J is TRBJ1-2; the D is unclear. Trimming stripped 3 bases from V and 8 bases from J, with 10 bases between. Germline V gene data show CDR1 as LNHDA and CDR2 as SQIVND (reference sequence). The CDR3 covers 12 residues. The CDR3 spells CASSIGQRGYTF. The CDR3 DNA reads TGTGCCAGTAGTATTGGGCAGAGAGGCTACACCTTC.

About this clone itself: Other DNA sequences in the same sample also yield this CDR3. V and J are TRBV10-3 and TRBJ2-3, with a weak D call TRBD2 (6 bases). The CDR3 has 14 residues. Germline assignment: CDR1 ENHRY and CDR2 SYGVKD. Trimming took 4 bases from V and 0 from J, leaving 8 bases between them. CDR3 DNA: TGTGCCATCAGTGGGGGACTGAGCACAGATACGCAGTATTTT. Protein: CAISGGLSTDTQYF.

This chain uses TRBV9 with TRBJ2-3, with 9 bases fitting TRBD2. Germline V CDR1 and CDR2: SGDLS, YYNGEE. The CDR3 totals 18 residues. Losses at the gene ends were 2 bases for V and 1 base for J; bases not matched to a gene: 11. CDR3 DNA: TGTGCCAGCAGCGTGGTCTCTCCTAGCGGGGCAGGCACAGATACGCAGTATTTT. Amino acid sequence: CASSVVSPSGAGTDTQYF.

The DNA for the CDR3 is TGTGCCAGTAGTATAGTTTTTAGCAATCAGCCCCAGCATTTT. It yields the protein CASSIVFSNQPQHF. V usage is TRBV19 and J usage is TRBJ1-5; D gene ambiguous. V was cut by 1 base and J by 0 bases, with 4 bases left in between. This CDR3 spans 14 amino acids. Germline V lookup: CDR1 LNHDA, CDR2 SQIVND (reference sequence).

The chain uses TRBV4-2 and TRBJ2-5; TRBD1 matches at 8 bases. This CDR3 contains 14 residues. V trimming: 5 bases; J trimming: 5 bases; junction bases outside the gene matches: 7. Germline assignment: CDR1 LGHNA and CDR2 YNFKEQ. The chain's CDR3 is CASSDRGREETQYF. CDR3 nucleotides: TGTGCCAGCAGCGACAGGGGAAGGGAGGAGACCCAGTACTTC.